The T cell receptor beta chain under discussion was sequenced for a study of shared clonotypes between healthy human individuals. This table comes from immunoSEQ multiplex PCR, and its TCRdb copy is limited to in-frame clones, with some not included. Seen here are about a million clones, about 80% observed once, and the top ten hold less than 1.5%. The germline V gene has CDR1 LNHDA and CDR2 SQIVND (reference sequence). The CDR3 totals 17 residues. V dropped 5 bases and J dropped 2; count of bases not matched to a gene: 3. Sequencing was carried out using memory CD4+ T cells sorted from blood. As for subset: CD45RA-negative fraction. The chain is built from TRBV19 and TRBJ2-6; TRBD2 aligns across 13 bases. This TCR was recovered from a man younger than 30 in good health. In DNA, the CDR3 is TGTGCCAGTAGTCCAGGACTAGCGGGAGCTGGGGCCAACGTCCTGACTTTC. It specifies CASSPGLAGAGANVLTF.